This T cell receptor (beta chain) is from a study of cytomegalovirus exposure and HLA in healthy donors. General observations from the study: Evidence from a later analysis indicated that most CMV-associated TCR beta chains looked HLA-restricted.

About this clone itself: Antigen unknown.

60 Vbeta and 13 Jbeta primers were used in PCR. Using immunoSEQ multiplex PCR, the repertoire was profiled, and TCRdb retains in-frame clones only, with some absent. This table holds 50,000 to 65,000 clones, approximately 70% found once. The germline gives CDR1 SGDLS, CDR2 YYNGEE. There are 15 residues in the CDR3. V was pared by 7 bases and J by 3 bases, with 17 bases between. At sampling all donors were nominally healthy, likely with unrecorded immune exposures. This clonotype originated in a woman between 50 and 59 years old in good health and CMV-seropositive. The rearrangement joins TRBV9 to TRBJ1-3; TRBD1 is a possible D gene (5 bases). The source material was PBMCs. CDR3 coding DNA: TGTGCCAGCGGCATTGGGGGGGGTCGTGGAAACACCATATATTTT. Translating gives CASGIGGGRGNTIYF.